Reported below is one TCR beta chain. No antigen is known for it. Nothing much larger sits one base from this clone, and base qualities are not available. Whole blood was collected in K2EDTA tubes by collaborating institutions according to the institutions' own protocols. For TCRbeta analysis, collaborator samples were shipped as frozen whole blood, as isolated PBMCs, or as DNA extracted from either sample type. The data derive from a study of blood T cell repertoires in COVID-19 (dated by TCRdb to about 2020). Looking at the study overall: Collaborator samples came from the United States, Italy and Spain and covered acute and convalescent phases of COVID-19. The material from the prospective study consisted of cDNA or gDNA derived from T cells, B-cell-depleted T cells, or PBMCs. The dataset comprised deeply sampled blood TCRbeta repertoires from subjects exposed to, actively infected with, or recovered from COVID-19. The repertoires were released in a freely available public database meant as a resource for research on the immune response to SARS-CoV-2. The samples were drawn from two sources: the first 160 participants of the ongoing ImmuneRACE study, and about 1,300 subjects contributed by 6 global collaborators. Sample metadata almost always included a de-identified subject ID, COVID-19 status, age in years and sex. Where available, HLA class I and class II types were obtained from metadata supplied by the sample provider rather than from assay-based typing. What the study reported, not specific to this receptor: How much clinical and demographic metadata was included differed by source and by participant, and the metadata was provided uncurated.

The CDR3, from cysteine to phenylalanine, totals 16 residues. The read is trimmed to its CDR3 DNA, 48 bases read in frame from base 1. Via the germline V gene, CDR1 is SGDLS and CDR2 YYNGEE. Deletion took 1 base off V and 3 bases off J, with a span of 13 bases between the germline ends. TCRbeta CDR3 regions were amplified from genomic DNA using the immunoSEQ Assay, a bias-controlled multiplex PCR. In the source study's methods: Nucleated cell counts per sample were estimated from amplification of reference gene primers within the assay. To quantify the absolute abundance of each unique TCRbeta CDR3 rearrangement, sequence reads were collapsed and filtered. For each sample, productive Simpson clonality was calculated as the square root of Simpson's diversity index over productive rearrangements. TCRdb carries this immuneACCESS record with in-frame sequences only. Its versions omit some clonotypes, under half of them owing to an unresolved V gene in the studies checked, with the rest unexplained. The D gene and trimming were derived from the DNA, and the V and J assignments and clone size from that table. This sample comprises 250,000 or so clones, 75% to 90% of them detected only once. The top ten clones comprise just under 2% of the sample.

Sequenced sample: peripheral blood. The TCR originated in a man aged 25 to 40 with active or convalescent COVID-19. The rearranged chain carries TRBV9 and TRBJ2-2; matching of 6 bases hints at TRBD2 as the D gene. CDR3 reads: CASSVNPSGDTGELFF. The base sequence is TGTGCCAGCAGCGTAAATCCCTCGGGAGACACCGGGGAGCTGTTTTTT.